This TCR beta chain was profiled in a study of CD8 T cells in Susac syndrome. To note about this clonotype: Its antigen remains unidentified.

TCR beta sequencing covered blood CD8+ and CD4+ T cells. Matching for age and sex applied to the controls, who were healthy donors. The CDR3 length is 15 residues. Germline V gives CDR1 MNHEY, CDR2 SMNVEV (reference sequence). Germline trimming cut 5 bases from V and 4 bases from J; bases unmatched to any gene: 6. Reverse transcription of about 0.5 to 1 ug RNA used random hexamers. Across 54 Vbeta and 13 Jbeta, TCR beta CDR3 was amplified with immunoSEQ multiplex PCR. Each CDR3 protein gets one entry after TCRdb re-called the immunoSEQ multiplex PCR reads with MiXCR. The table lists roughly 160,000 distinct CDR3 sequences, around 94% of them singletons. Findings and caveats of the study: The study conceded that relatively few individuals underwent its TCR sequencing and HLA analysis.

The source of this sequence is a human donor in good health. The chain employs TRBV27 and TRBJ2-7; 12 bases align to TRBD2. The sequenced sample was CD4+ T cells from PBMCs. The CDR3 loop is CASSPRLAGEYEQYF. CDR3 DNA sequence: TGTGCCAGCAGTCCCCGACTAGCGGGGGAATACGAGCAGTACTTC.